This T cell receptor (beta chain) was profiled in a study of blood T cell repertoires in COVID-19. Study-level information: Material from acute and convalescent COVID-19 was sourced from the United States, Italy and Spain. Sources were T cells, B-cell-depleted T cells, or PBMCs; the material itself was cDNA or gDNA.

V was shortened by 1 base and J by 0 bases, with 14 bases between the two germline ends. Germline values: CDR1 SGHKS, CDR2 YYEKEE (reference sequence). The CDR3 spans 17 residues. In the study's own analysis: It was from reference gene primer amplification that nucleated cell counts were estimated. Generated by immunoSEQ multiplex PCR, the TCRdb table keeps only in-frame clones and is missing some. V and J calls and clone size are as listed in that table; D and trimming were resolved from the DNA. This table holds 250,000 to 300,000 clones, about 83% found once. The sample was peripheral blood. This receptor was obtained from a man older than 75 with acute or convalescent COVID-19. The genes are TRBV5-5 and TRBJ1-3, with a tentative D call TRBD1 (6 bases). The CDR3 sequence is CASSLNTGHLSGNTIYF. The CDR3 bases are TGTGCCAGCAGCTTGAATACAGGGCACCTCTCTGGAAACACCATATATTTT.